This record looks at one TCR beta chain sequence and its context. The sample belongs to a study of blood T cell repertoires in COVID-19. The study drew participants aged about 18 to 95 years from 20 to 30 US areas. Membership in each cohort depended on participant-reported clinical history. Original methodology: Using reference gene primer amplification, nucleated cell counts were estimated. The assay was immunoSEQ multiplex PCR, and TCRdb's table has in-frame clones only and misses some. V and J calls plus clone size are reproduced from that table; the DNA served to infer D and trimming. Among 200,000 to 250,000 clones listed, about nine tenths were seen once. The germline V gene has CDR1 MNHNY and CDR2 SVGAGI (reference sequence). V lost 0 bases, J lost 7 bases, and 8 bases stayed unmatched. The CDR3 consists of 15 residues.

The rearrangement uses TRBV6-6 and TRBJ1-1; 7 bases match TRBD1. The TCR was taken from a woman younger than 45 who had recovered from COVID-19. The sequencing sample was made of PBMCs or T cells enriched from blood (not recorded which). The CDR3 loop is CASSYSRKGADEAFF. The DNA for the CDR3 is TGTGCCAGCAGTTACTCGAGGAAGGGGGCCGATGAAGCTTTCTTT.